This T cell receptor (beta chain) was captured by sequencing in a study of T cells in Graves' hyperthyroidism and ophthalmopathy. Findings and caveats of the study: Blood also contained most expanded thyroid clonotypes above 0.001.

Using RNA transcripts as the source, TCR beta CDR3 regions were amplified. First-round RT-PCR targeting the TCR CDR3 was performed with the HTBI primer set. Using its own MiXCR run on the multiplex PCR reads, TCRdb lists one record per CDR3 protein. Found here are around 340,000 distinct CDR3 sequences, 18% of them singletons; the top ten hold around 47%. V was cut by 5 bases and J by 8 bases, with 16 bases left in between. The CDR3 is 13 residues long. The germline V gene encodes CDR1 SGHNT and CDR2 YYREEE (reference sequence). Comments on this clonotype: Its specificity is unknown.

This TCR was recovered from a woman in her fifties or sixties with Graves' hyperthyroidism. V usage is TRBV5-4 and J usage is TRBJ1-1; D is possibly TRBD1 (5 bases). The sequencing sample was made of blood. The CDR3 sequence is CASRRDAPGEAFF. Here the CDR3 DNA reads TGTGCCAGCAGGCGGGACGCCCCCGGGGAAGCTTTCTTT.